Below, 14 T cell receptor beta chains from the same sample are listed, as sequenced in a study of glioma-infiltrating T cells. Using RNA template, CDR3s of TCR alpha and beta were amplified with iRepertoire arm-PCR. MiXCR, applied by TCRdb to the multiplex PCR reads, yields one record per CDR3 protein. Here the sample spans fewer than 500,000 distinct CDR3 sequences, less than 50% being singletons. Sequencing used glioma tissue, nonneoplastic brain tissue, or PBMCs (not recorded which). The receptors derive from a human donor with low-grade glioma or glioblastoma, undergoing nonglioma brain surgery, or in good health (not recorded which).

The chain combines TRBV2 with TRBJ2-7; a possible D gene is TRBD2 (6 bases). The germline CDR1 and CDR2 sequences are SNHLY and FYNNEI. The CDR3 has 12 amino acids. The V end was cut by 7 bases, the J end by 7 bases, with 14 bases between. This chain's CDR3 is CASTGTAWEQYF. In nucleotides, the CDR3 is TGTGCCAGCACCGGGACTGCGTGGGAGCAGTACTTC. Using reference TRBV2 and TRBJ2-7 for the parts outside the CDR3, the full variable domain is EPEVTQTPSHQVTQMGQEVILRCVPISNHLYFYWYRQILGQKVEFLVSFYNNEISEKSEIFDDQFSVERPDGSNFTLKIRSTKLEDSAMYFCASTGTAWEQYFGPGTRLTVT.

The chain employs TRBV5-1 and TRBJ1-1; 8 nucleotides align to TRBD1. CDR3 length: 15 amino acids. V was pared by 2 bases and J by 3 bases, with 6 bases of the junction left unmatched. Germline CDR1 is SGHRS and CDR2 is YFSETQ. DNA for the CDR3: TGCGCCAGCAGCTTTCAGGGGGCAGCGGACACTGAAGCTTTCTTT. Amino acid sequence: CASSFQGAADTEAFF.

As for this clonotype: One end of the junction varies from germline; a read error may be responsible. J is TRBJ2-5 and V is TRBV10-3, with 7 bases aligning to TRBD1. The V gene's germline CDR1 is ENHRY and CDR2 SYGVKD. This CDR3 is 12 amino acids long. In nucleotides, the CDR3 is TGTGCCATCAGTGCAGGGGGAGAGACCCGGTACTTC. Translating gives CAISAGGETRYF.

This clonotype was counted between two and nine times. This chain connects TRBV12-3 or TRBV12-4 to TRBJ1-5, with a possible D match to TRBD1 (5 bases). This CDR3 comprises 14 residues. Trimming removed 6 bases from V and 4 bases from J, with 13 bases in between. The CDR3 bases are TGTGCCAGCAGCCCAGGGACGGATAATCAGCCCCAGCATTTT. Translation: CASSPGTDNQPQHF.

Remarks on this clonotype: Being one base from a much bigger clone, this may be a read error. The DNA for the CDR3 is TGCGCCAGCAGCCAAGATCTGGGACAGGGGGGAAATAAGCAGTTCTTC. Residues: CASSQDLGQGGNKQFF. The V call is TRBV4-1, the J call TRBJ2-1; TRBD1 matches at 11 bases. J lost 11 bases, V lost 0 bases, and 9 bases had no gene match. CDR1 and CDR2 from the germline V gene are MGHRA and YSYEKL. CDR3 size: 16 residues.

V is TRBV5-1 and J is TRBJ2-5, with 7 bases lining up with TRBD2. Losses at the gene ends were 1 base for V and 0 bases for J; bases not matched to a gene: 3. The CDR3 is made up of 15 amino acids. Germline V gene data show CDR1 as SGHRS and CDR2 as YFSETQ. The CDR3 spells CASSLFSGYQETQYF. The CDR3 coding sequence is TGCGCCAGCAGCTTGTTTAGCGGGTACCAAGAGACCCAGTACTTC.

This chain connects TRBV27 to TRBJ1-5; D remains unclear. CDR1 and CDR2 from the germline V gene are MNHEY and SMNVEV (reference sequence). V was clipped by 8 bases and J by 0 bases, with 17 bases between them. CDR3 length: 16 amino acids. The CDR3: CASRTRGVYSNQPQHF. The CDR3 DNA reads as TGTGCCAGCCGCACCCGGGGAGTTTATAGCAATCAGCCCCAGCATTTT.

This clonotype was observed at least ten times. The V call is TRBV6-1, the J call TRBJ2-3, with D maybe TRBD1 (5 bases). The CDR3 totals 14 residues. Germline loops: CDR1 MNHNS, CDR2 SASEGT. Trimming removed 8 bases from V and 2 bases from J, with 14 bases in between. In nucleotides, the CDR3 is TGTGCCAGCGGCCGGACAAGTCCCACAGATACGCAGTATTTT. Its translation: CASGRTSPTDTQYF.

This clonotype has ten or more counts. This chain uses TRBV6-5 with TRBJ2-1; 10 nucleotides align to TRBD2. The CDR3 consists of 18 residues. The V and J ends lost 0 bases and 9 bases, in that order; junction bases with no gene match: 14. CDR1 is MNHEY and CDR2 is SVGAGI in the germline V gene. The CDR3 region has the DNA TGTGCCAGCAGTTACTCTGGTCTAGCGGGAGCCCGGGGGGGTGAGCAGTTCTTC. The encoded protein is CASSYSGLAGARGGEQFF.

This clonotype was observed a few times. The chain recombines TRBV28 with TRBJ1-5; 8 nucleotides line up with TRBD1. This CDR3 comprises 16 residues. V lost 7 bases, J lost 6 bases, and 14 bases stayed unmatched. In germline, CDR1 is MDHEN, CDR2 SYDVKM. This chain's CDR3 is CASIPAPDRVTQPQHF. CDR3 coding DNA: TGTGCCAGCATCCCTGCCCCGGACAGGGTCACTCAGCCCCAGCATTTT.

The CDR3: CASSQGLAGGPVSRNTQYF. CDR3 DNA: TGCGCCAGCAGCCAAGGACTAGCGGGAGGGCCCGTAAGCAGAAATACGCAGTATTTT. The genes are TRBV4-3 and TRBJ2-3; the match to TRBD2 covers 14 bases. Germline V lookup: CDR1 LGHNA, CDR2 YSLEER. After removal of 1 base from V and 7 bases from J, the junction contained 13 bases not matched to a gene. This CDR3 is built from 19 residues.

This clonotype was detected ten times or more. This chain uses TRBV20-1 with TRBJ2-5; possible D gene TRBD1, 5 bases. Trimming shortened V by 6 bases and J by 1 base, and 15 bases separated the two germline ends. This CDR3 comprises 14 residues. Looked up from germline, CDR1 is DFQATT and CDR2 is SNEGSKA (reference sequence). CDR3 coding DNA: TGCAGTGCCTCCTCCAGGGTCCGCCAAGAGACCCAGTACTTC. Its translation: CSASSRVRQETQYF.

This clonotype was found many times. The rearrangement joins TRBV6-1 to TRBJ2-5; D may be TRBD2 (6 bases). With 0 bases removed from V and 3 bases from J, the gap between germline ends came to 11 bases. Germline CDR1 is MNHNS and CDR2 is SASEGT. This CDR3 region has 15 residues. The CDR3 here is CASSEALRREETQYF. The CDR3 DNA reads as TGTGCCAGCAGTGAAGCGCTTCGGAGGGAAGAGACCCAGTACTTC.

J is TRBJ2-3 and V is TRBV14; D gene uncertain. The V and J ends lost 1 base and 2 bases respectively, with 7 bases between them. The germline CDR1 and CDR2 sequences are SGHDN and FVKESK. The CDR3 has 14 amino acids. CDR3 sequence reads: CASSQGLFTDTQYF. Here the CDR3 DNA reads TGTGCCAGCAGCCAAGGACTCTTCACAGATACGCAGTATTTT.